One and the same sample provided the 21 T cell receptor beta chains below, sequenced in a study of shared clonotypes between healthy human individuals. Produced via immunoSEQ multiplex PCR; TCRdb's table is partial and in-frame only. The sample comprises about 2.5 million clones, less than 95% of which are singletons, and 0.37% rests with the top ten. Sequenced: naive CD4+ T cells from PBMCs. The subset denotes: CD45RA+ positively selected. These receptors originate from a man younger than 35 in good health. Some clones in this sample may be carry-over from other donors' samples.

This chain connects TRBV2 to TRBJ2-3; 15 bases line up with TRBD2. This CDR3 has 16 residues. J lost 4 bases, V lost 5 bases, and 4 bases had no gene match. In germline, CDR1 is SNHLY, CDR2 FYNNEI. CDR3 nucleotide sequence: TGTGCCAGCAGTTTAGGACTAGCGGGAGGGGCAGATACGCAGTATTTT. Its protein product is CASSLGLAGGADTQYF.

The gene calls are TRBV19 and TRBJ1-2; 7 positions agree with TRBD1. V lost 3 bases to trimming and J lost 4 bases; unmatched junction nucleotides: 11. CDR1 LNHDA and CDR2 SQIVND come from the germline V gene (reference sequence). The CDR3 loop spans 16 amino acids. CDR3 sequence: CASSMWDSPGGYGYTF. The DNA of the CDR3 is TGTGCCAGTAGTATGTGGGACAGTCCCGGTGGCTATGGCTACACCTTC.

This chain links TRBV19 with TRBJ1-2; D gene uncertain. The ends were cut back, 2 bases at V and 5 bases at J, with 6 bases in the middle. CDR3 size: 12 residues. Looked up from germline, CDR1 is LNHDA and CDR2 is SQIVND (reference sequence). CDR3 amino acids: CASSIQWYGYTF. In DNA form, the CDR3 reads TGTGCCAGTAGTATACAGTGGTATGGCTACACCTTC.

This chain uses TRBV19 with TRBJ2-1, with D uncertain. The germline V gene encodes CDR1 LNHDA and CDR2 SQIVND (reference sequence). V lost 4 bases to trimming and J lost 1 base, with 11 bases between them. The CDR3 covers 15 residues. The CDR3 DNA is TGTGCCAGTAGTAGATGGGGTGGGTCCTACAATGAGCAGTTCTTC. Its protein is CASSRWGGSYNEQFF.

The chain links TRBV6-5 to TRBJ2-1; no clear D gene. Trimming removed 0 bases from V and 5 bases from J, with 8 bases in between. The germline V gene encodes CDR1 MNHEY and CDR2 SVGAGI. CDR3 length: 14 amino acids. CDR3 in DNA: TGTGCCAGCAGTTACTCGAGACTCAACAATGAGCAGTTCTTC. As protein: CASSYSRLNNEQFF.

This clone occurred a few times. The genes are TRBV5-1 and TRBJ1-1, with a tentative D call TRBD1 (5 bases). The V gene lost 0 bases and the J gene lost 4 bases, with 13 bases spanning the gap. Germline-derived CDR1 and CDR2 are SGHRS and YFSETQ. The CDR3 is 15 residues long. The CDR3 sequence is CASSLEGGASTEAFF. CDR3 nucleotides: TGCGCCAGCAGCTTGGAGGGAGGGGCGAGCACTGAAGCTTTCTTT.

CDR3 nucleotide sequence: TGTGCCAGCAGCCCAAAGGTCGCAGAGGGGAATGAAAAACTGTTTTTT. Amino acids: CASSPKVAEGNEKLFF. The genes are TRBV9 and TRBJ1-4; weak D call: TRBD1 (5 bases). With 4 bases removed from V and 5 bases from J, the gap between germline ends came to 18 bases. CDR3 size: 16 residues. CDR1 and CDR2 from the germline V gene are SGDLS and YYNGEE.

The V and J genes are TRBV5-1 and TRBJ2-5; TRBD1 agrees at 12 bases. With 4 bases clipped from V and 0 bases from J, the junction kept 10 bases outside the gene matches. Germline loops: CDR1 SGHRS, CDR2 YFSETQ. The CDR3 consists of 18 residues. Here the CDR3 DNA reads TGCGCCAGCAGCCTCGGGACAGGGGGCGCCCCGTACCAAGAGACCCAGTACTTC. It specifies CASSLGTGGAPYQETQYF.

The chain carries TRBV5-6 and TRBJ2-1; D is perhaps TRBD2 (5 bases). Trimming took 0 bases from V and 2 from J, leaving 9 bases between them. From germline, CDR1 is SGHDT and CDR2 YYEEEE. CDR3 length equals 15 residues. CDR3 DNA: TGTGCCAGCAGCTTGGGAGGGATCGCCTACAATGAGCAGTTCTTC. This codes for CASSLGGIAYNEQFF.

The rearrangement uses TRBV28 and TRBJ2-2, with TRBD1 identical over 10 bases. V dropped 2 bases and J dropped 5; count of bases not matched to a gene: 2. Germline-derived CDR1 and CDR2 are MDHEN and SYDVKM. CDR3 size: 15 residues. The CDR3 coding sequence is TGTGCCAGCAGTTTAGGGACAGGGGAAACCGGGGAGCTGTTTTTT. It specifies CASSLGTGETGELFF.

The rearrangement links TRBV27 to TRBJ2-3, with 8 bases identical to TRBD1. V lost 0 bases to trimming and J lost 2 bases; unmatched junction nucleotides: 4. The CDR3 totals 16 residues. Germline loops: CDR1 MNHEY, CDR2 SMNVEV (reference sequence). CDR3 loop: CASSLSRGPATDTQYF. The CDR3 DNA is TGTGCCAGCAGTTTATCCAGGGGGCCTGCCACAGATACGCAGTATTTT.

The chain has TRBV28 and TRBJ1-5, with unresolved D. V gave up 7 bases and J gave up 3 bases, with 7 bases separating them. Germline V gene sequence: CDR1 MDHEN, CDR2 SYDVKM. The CDR3 contains 12 residues. The DNA for the CDR3 is TGTGCCAGCACCACCCCCAATCAGCCCCAGCATTTT. Amino acids: CASTTPNQPQHF.

The J gene is TRBJ2-7, the V gene TRBV27, with D perhaps matching TRBD1 (6 bases). V lost 2 bases and J 4 bases, leaving 24 bases between the germline ends. This CDR3 comprises 18 residues. Per the germline V gene, CDR1 is MNHEY and CDR2 is SMNVEV (reference sequence). This CDR3 reads CASSLGSKSRTVKYEQYF. The CDR3 nucleotides read TGTGCCAGCAGTTTAGGTAGTAAGAGTAGGACAGTTAAATACGAGCAGTACTTC.

The chain carries TRBV5-1 and TRBJ1-3; TRBD1 might be the D (5 bases). V lost 4 bases, J lost 0 bases, and 11 bases lay in between. The germline V gene has CDR1 SGHRS and CDR2 YFSETQ. This CDR3 has 15 residues. The CDR3 is CASSPDTSSGNTIYF. The CDR3 nucleotides read TGCGCCAGCAGCCCGGACACATCCTCTGGAAACACCATATATTTT.

This chain links TRBV7-3 with TRBJ2-3, with 12 positions matching TRBD2. CDR1 and CDR2 from the germline V gene are SGHTA and FQGTGA. After removal of 0 bases from V and 1 base from J, the junction contained 5 bases not matched to a gene. The CDR3 is made up of 18 amino acids. CDR3 DNA: TGTGCCAGCAGCTTAACGGCTAGCGGGAGGGCCGGCACAGATACGCAGTATTTT. Protein: CASSLTASGRAGTDTQYF.

This clone was detected only once. The rearrangement links TRBV4-3 to TRBJ2-5; D ambiguous. The ends were cut back, 0 bases at V and 8 bases at J, with 16 bases in the middle. Germline CDR1 and CDR2: LGHNA and YSLEER. The CDR3 covers 15 residues. The CDR3 protein is CASSQEVRPKNTQYF. The CDR3 region has the DNA TGCGCCAGCAGCCAAGAGGTCCGCCCCAAGAACACCCAGTACTTC.

The gene calls are TRBV27 and TRBJ2-7, with D tentatively TRBD1 or TRBD2 (7 bases each). Germline V gives CDR1 MNHEY, CDR2 SMNVEV (reference sequence). V was shortened by 9 bases and J by 4 bases, with 16 bases between the two germline ends. The CDR3 runs 13 residues. The CDR3 bases are TGTGCCAGTAAACTCCAGGGGGGGTACGAGCAGTACTTC. Amino acids: CASKLQGGYEQYF.

This clone was counted between two and nine times. V usage is TRBV5-1 and J usage is TRBJ1-1; tentative D call: TRBD1 (5 bases). Per the germline V gene, CDR1 is SGHRS and CDR2 is YFSETQ. Trimming stripped 1 base from V and 1 base from J, with 11 bases between. This CDR3 has 15 amino acids. The DNA of the CDR3 is TGCGCCAGCAGCTTGTTAACCGGGACGAACACTGAAGCTTTCTTT. It yields the protein CASSLLTGTNTEAFF.

This clone was recorded only once. As DNA, the CDR3 is TGCGCCAGCAGCTGGGACAGCTCCGGCTCCTACGAGCAGTACTTC. Protein product: CASSWDSSGSYEQYF. The chain joins TRBV4-1 to TRBJ2-7, with 7 bases matching TRBD1. Germline-derived CDR1 and CDR2 are MGHRA and YSYEKL. Trimming at V came to 5 bases and at J to 0 bases, leaving 7 bases not matched to a gene. This CDR3 region has 15 residues.

This chain links TRBV7-9 with TRBJ1-5; D is possibly TRBD1 (5 bases). In germline, CDR1 is SEHNR, CDR2 FQNEAQ (reference sequence). This CDR3 comprises 15 residues. Trimming removed 8 bases at V and 7 bases at J, with 21 bases between. CDR3: CASAGNGAREQPQHF. Here the CDR3 DNA reads TGTGCCAGCGCGGGTAATGGGGCCAGGGAGCAGCCCCAGCATTTT. Variable domain in full (rest from reference TRBV7-9 and TRBJ1-5): DTGVSQNPRHKITKRGQNVTFRCDPISEHNRLYWYRQTLGQGPEFLTYFQNEAQLEKSRLLSDRFSAERPKGSFSTLEIQRTEQGDSAMYLCASAGNGAREQPQHFGDGTRLSIL.

The chain carries TRBV6-1 and TRBJ2-1, with a possible D match to TRBD1 (6 bases). There are 15 residues in the CDR3. Germline loops: CDR1 MNHNS, CDR2 SASEGT. Trimming removed 1 base at V and 4 bases at J, with 11 bases between. In nucleotides, the CDR3 is TGTGCCAGCAGTGAAGTCAGGGGTGGGTACAATGAGCAGTTCTTC. This codes for CASSEVRGGYNEQFF.